These 27 T cell receptor beta chains came from one sample sequenced in a study of Graves' ophthalmopathy and Graves' hyperthyroidism. From RNA, the CDR3 regions of TCR beta chains were amplified and sequenced. RT-PCR with HTBI primers came first, then second-round multiplex PCR. TCRdb fed the multiplex PCR reads into MiXCR, producing one record per CDR3 protein. The data contain 680,000 or so distinct CDR3 sequences, about 20% of them singletons. What was sequenced was peripheral blood. The receptors originated from a woman under 30 with stable Graves' hyperthyroidism. Some clones in this sample may be carry-over from other donors' samples.

This clonotype was counted many times. The chain employs TRBV2 and TRBJ2-6; unclear D gene. The germline gives CDR1 SNHLY, CDR2 FYNNEI. This CDR3 is 19 amino acids long. V was pared by 8 bases and J by 0 bases, with 23 bases between. CDR3 in DNA: TGTGCCAGCCTCTCCGAACGTTTCATCCTACCCTCTGGGGCCAACGTCCTGACTTTC. Amino acids: CASLSERFILPSGANVLTF.

The chain links TRBV5-1 to TRBJ1-2; 8 bases line up with TRBD1. The V segment lost 3 bases and the J segment 0 bases; nucleotides outside the gene matches: 4. This CDR3 comprises 15 residues. CDR1 SGHRS and CDR2 YFSETQ come from the germline V gene. This CDR3 reads CASSSQGASNYGYTF. CDR3 in DNA: TGCGCCAGCAGCTCGCAGGGGGCTTCTAACTATGGCTACACCTTC.

This clonotype was detected only a few times. This chain connects TRBV10-3 to TRBJ1-1; 9 bases fit TRBD1. From germline, CDR1 is ENHRY and CDR2 SYGVKD. The CDR3 length is 13 residues. V lost 9 bases to trimming and J lost 5 bases; unmatched junction nucleotides: 7. The CDR3 nucleotides are TGTGCCATGAGGGACAGGGTTGATACTGAAGCTTTCTTT. Its protein is CAMRDRVDTEAFF.

This rearrangement joins TRBV7-8 to TRBJ2-7; TRBD1 is a possible D gene (5 bases). Trimming stripped 4 bases from V and 6 bases from J, with 13 bases between. The length of the CDR3 is 13 residues. The germline V gene encodes CDR1 SGHVS and CDR2 FQNEAQ. This CDR3 reads CASSSSTATEQYF. In nucleotides, the CDR3 is TGTGCCAGCAGCTCATCGACAGCTACCGAGCAGTACTTC.

This clonotype was detected many times. The CDR3 is CAWSKRGSALNQPQHF. Written as DNA, the CDR3 is TGTGCCTGGAGTAAGCGGGGGTCCGCCCTCAATCAGCCCCAGCATTTT. The chain employs TRBV30 and TRBJ1-5, with TRBD1 as a possible D gene (5 bases). The germline CDR1 and CDR2 sequences are GTSNPN and SVGIG (reference sequence). The CDR3 runs to 16 residues. The V gene lost 2 bases and the J gene lost 3 bases, with 17 bases spanning the gap.

This clonotype occurred many times. The CDR3 reads CASRAGLAGGSSYEQYF. The CDR3 DNA reads TGTGCCAGCAGAGCCGGACTAGCGGGAGGGAGCTCCTACGAGCAGTACTTC. The V call is TRBV2, the J call TRBJ2-7; 15 bases map to TRBD2. The CDR3 is made up of 17 amino acids. Germline loops: CDR1 SNHLY, CDR2 FYNNEI. With 6 bases clipped from V and 0 bases from J, the junction kept 6 bases outside the gene matches.

This clonotype was counted at least ten times. This chain uses TRBV19 with TRBJ1-1, with D possibly TRBD1 on 5 matching bases. The V gene's germline CDR1 is LNHDA and CDR2 SQIVND (reference sequence). This CDR3 region has 13 residues. V was clipped by 6 bases and J by 6 bases, with 14 bases between them. DNA for the CDR3: TGTGCCAGTAGCCCCACAGGTTGGGCTGAAGCTTTCTTT. Protein product: CASSPTGWAEAFF.

The chain employs TRBV12-3 or TRBV12-4 and TRBJ1-1; 8 bases map to TRBD1. CDR3 length: 14 amino acids. Trimming cost V 7 bases and J 5 bases; bases outside gene matches: 9. The CDR3, as DNA: TGTGCCAGCAAGTCCAGTGGACAGGGAACTGAAGCTTTCTTT. As protein: CASKSSGQGTEAFF.

This chain joins TRBV6-1 and TRBJ2-5; TRBD2 agrees at 7 bases. The V and J ends lost 6 bases and 2 bases, in that order; junction bases with no gene match: 6. CDR1 MNHNS and CDR2 SASEGT come from the germline V gene. CDR3 length equals 14 residues. CDR3 sequence: CASSGWGGQETQYF. CDR3 DNA sequence: TGTGCCAGCAGCGGATGGGGGGGGCAAGAGACCCAGTACTTC.

J is TRBJ1-2 and V is TRBV6-8; D is uncertain. Germline CDR1 is MNHGY and CDR2 is SAAAGT. V was shortened by 7 bases and J by 4 bases, with 13 bases between the two germline ends. The CDR3 contains 13 residues. The CDR3 DNA reads TGTGCCAGCATCACCCCGGCCCTCTATGGCTACACCTTC. Amino acids: CASITPALYGYTF.

The table lists this clonotype with a few counts. The V call is TRBV27, the J call TRBJ2-7; a possible D gene is TRBD1 (6 bases). Trimming cost V 3 bases and J 4 bases, with 16 bases left between them. The CDR3 has 15 amino acids. Germline CDR1 is MNHEY and CDR2 is SMNVEV (reference sequence). The CDR3 sequence is CASSLTGGRGYEQYF. Here the CDR3 DNA reads TGTGCCAGCAGTTTGACAGGTGGGAGAGGATACGAGCAGTACTTC.

This clonotype was seen repeatedly, ten times or more. The chain employs TRBV5-1 and TRBJ1-1, with TRBD1 as a possible D gene (5 bases). The ends were cut back, 4 bases at V and 0 bases at J, with 10 bases in the middle. The germline gives CDR1 SGHRS, CDR2 YFSETQ. The CDR3 is 14 residues long. The CDR3 region is CASSQDNMNTEAFF. The CDR3 DNA reads TGCGCCAGCAGCCAGGACAACATGAACACTGAAGCTTTCTTT.

Remarks on this clonotype: At one of its ends the junction is not consistent with the germline gene, which may arise from a read error. The V gene is TRBV20-1, the J gene TRBJ2-5; TRBD1 is a possible D gene (5 bases). CDR1 and CDR2 (germline): DFQATT, SNEGSKA (reference sequence). CDR3 size: 13 residues. Here the CDR3 DNA reads TGCAGTGCTAGGGGCTGGGGCCAAGAGACCAAGTACTTC. Residues: CSARGWGQETKYF.

This clonotype was detected many times. V and J are TRBV12-3 or TRBV12-4 and TRBJ2-7, with 10 bases fitting TRBD2. There are 16 residues in the CDR3. V was clipped by 3 bases and J by 2 bases; unmatched bases: 7. CDR3 in DNA: TGTGCCAGCAGTTTTTCTACAAGCGGGGGGGCCTACGAGCAGTACTTC. As protein: CASSFSTSGGAYEQYF.

This clonotype was counted at least ten times. This chain links TRBV5-5 with TRBJ2-7; unclear D gene. V lost 0 bases to trimming and J lost 3 bases, with 13 bases between them. This CDR3 comprises 15 residues. CDR1 SGHKS and CDR2 YYEKEE come from the germline V gene (reference sequence). This CDR3 reads CASSLGLERVYEQYF. CDR3 coding DNA: TGTGCCAGCAGCTTGGGCTTGGAACGGGTCTACGAGCAGTACTTC.

This clonotype was found a few times. Just one base apart from a much larger clone, this may be a read error. Likely a read error: the CDR3 ends without its conserved phenylalanine or tryptophan. This rearrangement joins TRBV6-2 or TRBV6-3 to TRBJ2-7, with D possibly being TRBD2 (5 bases). The V gene's germline CDR1 is MNHEY and CDR2 SVGEGT. The ends were cut back, 6 bases at V and 7 bases at J, with 13 bases in the middle. CDR3 size: 12 residues. The CDR3 reads CASRWAAGEQYL. CDR3 DNA: TGTGCCAGCAGGTGGGCCGCGGGTGAGCAGTACCTC.

This clonotype has more than one count but fewer than ten. The rearrangement uses TRBV19 and TRBJ1-6; 7 nucleotides align to TRBD1. The V and J ends lost 5 bases and 6 bases, in that order; junction bases with no gene match: 7. Per the germline V gene, CDR1 is LNHDA and CDR2 is SQIVND (reference sequence). The CDR3 is 15 residues long. The CDR3 nucleotides are TGTGCCAGTAGTCCGGGGACAGAGTTTAATTCACCCCTCCACTTT. This sequence encodes CASSPGTEFNSPLHF.

This clonotype turned up a few times. The rearrangement uses TRBV4-2 and TRBJ1-3; unclear D gene. Trimming cost V 0 bases and J 0 bases, with 15 bases left between them. CDR1 and CDR2 (germline): LGHNA, YNFKEQ. This CDR3 spans 18 amino acids. The CDR3: CASSQEWGQPFSGNTIYF. In nucleotides, the CDR3 is TGTGCCAGCAGCCAAGAGTGGGGTCAGCCCTTCTCTGGAAACACCATATATTTT.

The table lists this clonotype with many counts. The rearrangement joins TRBV5-1 to TRBJ1-1; a possible D gene is TRBD1 (5 bases). V dropped 1 base and J dropped 3 bases, with 7 bases sitting between them. The CDR3 runs to 13 residues. Germline CDR1 SGHRS, CDR2 YFSETQ. The CDR3 region is CASSLKGYTEAFF. CDR3 in DNA: TGCGCCAGCAGCTTGAAGGGGTACACTGAAGCTTTCTTT. Full variable domain (rest looked up from reference TRBV5-1 and TRBJ1-1): KAGVTQTPRYLIKTRGQQVTLSCSPISGHRSVSWYQQTPGQGLQFLFEYFSETQRNKGNFPGRFSGRQFSNSRSEMNVSTLELGDSALYLCASSLKGYTEAFFGQGTRLTVV.

This clonotype was observed at least ten times. This chain links TRBV12-3 or TRBV12-4 with TRBJ2-5; D might be TRBD2 (5 bases). Trimming took off 5 bases at V and 5 bases at J, with 12 bases between the two ends. This CDR3 region has 13 residues. The CDR3 nucleotides read TGTGCCAGCAGTCACCCGGGATTGGAGACCCAGTACTTC. It is translated as CASSHPGLETQYF.

Notes on this clonotype: A much larger clone differs by one base, so this may be a read error. The chain joins TRBV20-1 to TRBJ2-5; 10 nucleotides agree with TRBD2. This CDR3 is built from 15 residues. CDR1 and CDR2 from the germline V gene are DFQATT and SNEGSKA (reference sequence). CDR3 loop: CSARDQREGKETRYF. In DNA form, the CDR3 reads TGCAGTGCTAGAGACCAGCGGGAGGGAAAAGAGACCCGGTACTTC.

This clonotype occurred many times. V and J are TRBV6-1 and TRBJ2-7, with no clear D. V lost 2 bases and J 2 bases, leaving 13 bases between the germline ends. The CDR3 consists of 15 residues. CDR1 is MNHNS, CDR2 SASEGT, per germline. This chain's CDR3 is CASSEFRQFPYEQYF. The CDR3, as DNA: TGTGCCAGCAGTGAATTCCGCCAGTTTCCCTACGAGCAGTACTTC.

This clonotype was seen ten or more times. This chain uses TRBV6-5 with TRBJ2-7, with TRBD2 matching 16 bases. CDR1 is MNHEY, CDR2 SVGAGI, per germline. CDR3 size: 19 residues. Germline trimming cut 7 bases from V and 3 bases from J; bases unmatched to any gene: 15. As DNA, the CDR3 is TGTGCCAGCACCCCTACCGGGACTAGCGGGAGGGCGATATACTACGAGCAGTACTTC. This translates into CASTPTGTSGRAIYYEQYF.

This clonotype was picked up many times. V gene TRBV10-3 combines with J gene TRBJ1-6; 9 bases are shared with TRBD1. This CDR3 spans 13 amino acids. Trimming at V came to 11 bases and at J to 10 bases, leaving 9 bases not matched to a gene. CDR1 is ENHRY and CDR2 is SYGVKD in the germline V gene. CDR3 sequence: CASLGQGLSPLHF. CDR3 DNA sequence: TGTGCCTCCCTGGGACAGGGATTATCACCCCTCCACTTT.

This clonotype was observed at least ten times. The chain has TRBV11-1 and TRBJ2-5; TRBD1 agrees at 7 bases. This CDR3 comprises 13 residues. CDR1 is SGHAT, CDR2 FQDESV, per germline (reference sequence). V was pared by 5 bases and J by 10 bases, with 10 bases of the junction left unmatched. The CDR3 region is CASSLTGFADQYF. The CDR3 DNA reads as TGTGCCAGCAGCCTGACAGGGTTTGCGGACCAGTACTTC.

This chain joins TRBV6-2 or TRBV6-3 and TRBJ1-1, with a weak D call TRBD1 (6 bases). The CDR3 is made up of 12 amino acids. From germline, CDR1 is MNHEY and CDR2 SVGEGT. Trimming shortened V by 7 bases and J by 3 bases, and 9 bases separated the two germline ends. The CDR3 DNA is TGTGCCAGCAATCGGGGGCACACTGAAGCTTTCTTT. This codes for CASNRGHTEAFF.

This clonotype has at least ten counts. The rearrangement uses TRBV29-1 and TRBJ2-5; D might be TRBD2 (5 bases). V lost 4 bases to trimming and J lost 0 bases, with 12 bases between them. The germline gives CDR1 SQVTM, CDR2 ANQGSEA. The length of the CDR3 is 14 residues. The CDR3 reads CSVARSGNQETQYF. CDR3 coding DNA: TGCAGCGTTGCACGATCCGGGAACCAAGAGACCCAGTACTTC.